Each of the 24 T cell receptor beta chains below was sequenced from the same sample in a study of T cell responses to AZD1222 COVID-19 vaccine (dated by TCRdb to the early 2020s). According to the study, the label for this sample's time point signals: about 28 days (+/-7) after the second vaccine dose. Libraries were made using the immunoSEQ multiplex PCR assay. Sourced from immuneACCESS, this table was stored by TCRdb with only in-frame sequences that have V and J called. A share of the clones is absent; for the studies checked, an unresolved V gene accounts for under half, and the remainder has no known explanation. The sample yields tens of thousands of clones; 89% were counted once. Clones ranked in the top ten supply roughly 31% of the sample. The material was peripheral blood, obtained 28 days after the second AZD1222 dose. The receptor source for this set is an adult who received the AZD1222 COVID-19 vaccine.

The chain joins TRBV18 to TRBJ1-1, with D unresolved. Germline-derived CDR1 and CDR2 are KGHSH and LQKENI. The CDR3 has 10 amino acids. V dropped 5 bases and J dropped 4 bases, with 2 bases sitting between them. CDR3 sequence reads: CASSGTEAFF. The CDR3 region has the DNA TGTGCCAGCTCAGGCACTGAAGCTTTCTTT.

This clone was observed a single time. The CDR3 DNA is TGTGCCAGCAGTTTATCTTCGAACAGGGGCAATGAGCAGTTCTTC. Residues: CASSLSSNRGNEQFF. This chain links TRBV27 with TRBJ2-1, with TRBD1 identical over 7 bases. There are 15 residues in the CDR3. Germline CDR1 and CDR2: MNHEY and SMNVEV (reference sequence). V lost 0 bases to trimming and J lost 6 bases; unmatched junction nucleotides: 5.

The J gene is TRBJ1-2, the V gene TRBV30; TRBD1 matches 7 bases. The CDR3 sequence is 12 residues long. Germline values: CDR1 GTSNPN, CDR2 SVGIG (reference sequence). With 1 base clipped from V and 4 bases from J, the junction kept 0 bases outside the gene matches. The CDR3 protein is CAWSGDSYGYTF. CDR3 nucleotides: TGTGCCTGGAGTGGGGACAGCTATGGCTACACCTTC. The full variable domain, completed using reference TRBV30 and TRBJ1-2, is SQTIHQWPATLVQPVGSPLSLECTVEGTSNPNLYWYRQAAGRGLQLLFYSVGIGQISSEVPQNLSASRPQDRQFILSSKKLLLSDSGFYLCAWSGDSYGYTFGSGTRLTVV.

A single count supports this clone. The J gene is TRBJ1-1, the V gene TRBV6-1; D is undetermined. There are 14 residues in the CDR3. The germline CDR1 and CDR2 sequences are MNHNS and SASEGT. Between the trimmed V and J ends, which lost 2 bases and 1 base, there was a span of 8 bases. The CDR3, as DNA: TGTGCCAGCAGTGAACGGTTGGAGAACACTGAAGCTTTCTTT. Its translation is CASSERLENTEAFF.

V is TRBV14 and J is TRBJ1-1, with no clear D. Trimming cost V 5 bases and J 3 bases, with 10 bases left between them. Germline V CDR1 and CDR2: SGHDN, FVKESK. This CDR3 spans 13 amino acids. DNA of the CDR3: TGTGCCAGCAGCTTGAATCGCGACACTGAAGCTTTCTTT. Its protein is CASSLNRDTEAFF.

This clone was detected a few times. The gene calls are TRBV11-2 and TRBJ2-7; D gene unclear. The CDR3 extends over 15 amino acids. The germline V gene has CDR1 SGHAT and CDR2 FQNNGV. V was trimmed by 2 bases and J by 2 bases, leaving 13 bases between them. The CDR3 sequence is CASSLTYSEAYEQYF. The CDR3 coding sequence is TGTGCCAGCAGCTTAACGTACAGTGAAGCCTACGAGCAGTACTTC.

This clone was observed a single time. This sequence joins TRBV3-1 (or the pseudogene TRBV3-2) and TRBJ1-5; D ambiguous. This CDR3 is 15 amino acids long. The germline V gene encodes CDR1 LGHDT and CDR2 YNNKEL (reference sequence). Trimming took off 2 bases at V and 5 bases at J, with 13 bases between the two ends. The CDR3 sequence is CASSQLAGYDQPQHF. As DNA, the CDR3 is TGTGCCAGCAGCCAATTAGCCGGATACGATCAGCCCCAGCATTTT.

J is TRBJ2-7 and V is TRBV6-5; D is ambiguous. Germline V gene data show CDR1 as MNHEY and CDR2 as SVGAGI. The CDR3 totals 13 residues. The germline V and J ends were trimmed by 2 bases and 2 bases, with 7 bases remaining between them. CDR3 residues: CASSYLRAYEQYF. Here the CDR3 DNA reads TGTGCCAGCAGTTACCTTCGGGCCTACGAGCAGTACTTC.

The chain joins TRBV5-1 to TRBJ2-1, with TRBD2 matching 9 bases. This CDR3 region has 18 residues. Germline V gene sequence: CDR1 SGHRS, CDR2 YFSETQ. V was clipped by 1 base and J by 10 bases; unmatched bases: 18. CDR3 protein: CASSLLGSGSKFSWEQFF. The CDR3 bases are TGCGCCAGCAGCTTGTTAGGTAGCGGGAGTAAGTTTTCATGGGAGCAGTTCTTC.

V is TRBV5-6 and J is TRBJ2-6; maybe TRBD2 (6 bases). Germline CDR1 is SGHDT and CDR2 is YYEEEE. The CDR3 sequence is 17 residues long. The V end lost 2 bases, the J end lost 3 bases, and 15 bases lay between the germline ends. Here the CDR3 DNA reads TGTGCCAGCAGCTTCTGGGCGCGGGGTGATGGGGCCAACGTCCTGACTTTC. This codes for CASSFWARGDGANVLTF. The entire variable domain, with the rest obtained from reference TRBV5-6 and TRBJ2-6, is as follows: DAGVTQSPTHLIKTRGQQVTLRCSPKSGHDTVSWYQQALGQGPQFIFQYYEEEERQRGNFPDRFSGHQFPNYSSELNVNALLLGDSALYLCASSFWARGDGANVLTFGAGSRLTVL.

V is TRBV7-9 and J is TRBJ1-1; unclear D gene. Deletions cut 3 bases from V and 0 bases from J, with 5 bases between. This CDR3 contains 13 residues. From germline, CDR1 is SEHNR and CDR2 FQNEAQ (reference sequence). Here the CDR3 DNA reads TGTGCCAGCAGCTTCCAAGTGAACACTGAAGCTTTCTTT. This gives the protein CASSFQVNTEAFF.

This CDR3 is CASSALQGGGYEQYF. The CDR3 nucleotides read TGTGCCAGCAGCGCGCTACAGGGGGGTGGCTACGAGCAGTACTTC. V gene TRBV5-6 combines with J gene TRBJ2-7; TRBD1 aligns across 8 bases. The CDR3 spans 15 residues. V shed 4 bases, J shed 3 bases, and the junction held 9 bases outside the gene matches. CDR1 and CDR2 (germline): SGHDT, YYEEEE.

The chain recombines TRBV5-1 with TRBJ2-3, with D possibly TRBD1 on 5 matching bases. In germline, CDR1 is SGHRS, CDR2 YFSETQ. The CDR3 sequence is 15 residues long. V lost 1 base and J 1 base, leaving 10 bases between the germline ends. The CDR3, as DNA: TGCGCCAGCAGCTTGTTAGGGGATGGCACAGATACGCAGTATTTT. This codes for CASSLLGDGTDTQYF.

The rearrangement uses TRBV18 and TRBJ2-7; 9 bases agree with TRBD1. Germline V gives CDR1 KGHSH, CDR2 LQKENI. The V gene end was trimmed by 1 base and the J gene end by 2 bases; junction bases not matched to a gene: 3. This CDR3 is built from 15 residues. The CDR3 protein is CASSPQGTGTYEQYF. In DNA form, the CDR3 reads TGTGCCAGCTCACCACAAGGGACAGGGACCTACGAGCAGTACTTC.

This chain joins TRBV6-2 or TRBV6-3 and TRBJ1-1; D call uncertain. The V end was cut by 1 base, the J end by 1 base, with 4 bases between. This CDR3 is 13 amino acids long. Germline V CDR1 and CDR2: MNHEY, SVGEGT. The CDR3 loop is CASSYWGNTEAFF. CDR3 nucleotide sequence: TGTGCCAGCAGTTACTGGGGGAACACTGAAGCTTTCTTT.

V and J are TRBV6-5 and TRBJ1-1; weak D call: TRBD1 (5 bases). Trimming took 7 bases from V and 4 from J, leaving 13 bases between them. The CDR3 length is 13 residues. Per the germline V gene, CDR1 is MNHEY and CDR2 is SVGAGI. CDR3: CASIFPGSTEAFF. The CDR3 DNA reads as TGTGCCAGCATCTTTCCAGGGAGCACTGAAGCTTTCTTT.

The rearrangement joins TRBV6-1 to TRBJ1-2, with D unclear. The CDR3 is 12 amino acids. Trimming left V 0 bases short and J 7 bases short, with 6 bases between. CDR1 and CDR2 (germline): MNHNS, SASEGT. CDR3 in DNA: TGTGCCAGCAGTGAAGCGCAGCGTGGCTACACCTTC. Encoded protein: CASSEAQRGYTF.

The V call is TRBV30, the J call TRBJ1-6, with no clear D. Trimming removed 0 bases from V and 8 bases from J, with 8 bases in between. This CDR3 is built from 13 residues. Germline V CDR1 and CDR2: GTSNPN, SVGIG (reference sequence). The CDR3 loop reads CAWSVEVYSPLHF. The CDR3 region has the DNA TGTGCCTGGAGTGTGGAAGTATATTCACCCCTCCACTTT.

The V and J genes are TRBV2 and TRBJ2-5; no clear D gene. CDR3 length equals 11 residues. Trimming stripped 6 bases from V and 1 base from J, with 3 bases between. Germline V gives CDR1 SNHLY, CDR2 FYNNEI. CDR3 loop: CASRTQETQYF. In DNA, the CDR3 is TGTGCCAGCAGGACCCAAGAGACCCAGTACTTC.

This clone was detected once. This sequence joins TRBV29-1 and TRBJ2-1; D gene unclear. V lost 7 bases, J lost 3 bases, and 10 bases lay in between. CDR3 length equals 12 residues. Germline CDR1 reads SQVTM; CDR2 reads ANQGSEA. The CDR3 is CSAGRRYNEQFF. The CDR3 DNA follows: TGCAGCGCTGGACGCCGCTACAATGAGCAGTTCTTC.

V gene TRBV3-1 (or the pseudogene TRBV3-2) combines with J gene TRBJ2-2; D may match TRBD1 or TRBD2 (5 bases each). V was trimmed by 4 bases and J by 6 bases, leaving 12 bases between them. CDR1 is LGHDT and CDR2 is YNNKEL in the germline V gene (reference sequence). The CDR3 has 14 residues. This chain's CDR3 is CASSPSGSPGELFF. The CDR3, as DNA: TGTGCCAGCAGCCCCTCAGGGAGCCCCGGGGAGCTGTTTTTT.

The V call is TRBV6-2 or TRBV6-3, the J call TRBJ2-6; D is undetermined. V shed 5 bases and J shed 0 bases, with 8 bases lying between them. Germline CDR1 is MNHEY and CDR2 is SVGEGT. CDR3 size: 15 residues. The CDR3 spells CASSKYSSGANVLTF. The CDR3 coding sequence is TGTGCCAGCAGTAAGTACAGCTCTGGGGCCAACGTCCTGACTTTC.

This chain joins TRBV28 and TRBJ1-5; 9 bases are a match to TRBD1. V lost 6 bases to trimming and J lost 6 bases; unmatched junction nucleotides: 6. Germline V gene data show CDR1 as MDHEN and CDR2 as SYDVKM. The CDR3 sequence is 14 residues long. The CDR3 nucleotides are TGTGCCAGCAGGTGGGACAGGGAAGGTCAGCCCCAGCATTTT. It specifies CASRWDREGQPQHF. The variable domain in full, completed from reference TRBV28 and TRBJ1-5, reads DVKVTQSSRYLVKRTGEKVFLECVQDMDHENMFWYRQDPGLGLRLIYFSYDVKMKEKGDIPEGYSVSREKKERFSLILESASTNQTSMYLCASRWDREGQPQHFGDGTRLSIL.

The V and J genes are TRBV19 and TRBJ2-7; TRBD1 aligns across 7 bases. The CDR3 covers 14 residues. CDR1 and CDR2 from the germline V gene are LNHDA and SQIVND (reference sequence). J gave up 4 bases and V 3 bases, and 6 bases lay outside the gene matches. As DNA, the CDR3 is TGTGCCAGTAGTATCCGGGACAGCGGTTACGAGCAGTACTTC. Protein product: CASSIRDSGYEQYF.